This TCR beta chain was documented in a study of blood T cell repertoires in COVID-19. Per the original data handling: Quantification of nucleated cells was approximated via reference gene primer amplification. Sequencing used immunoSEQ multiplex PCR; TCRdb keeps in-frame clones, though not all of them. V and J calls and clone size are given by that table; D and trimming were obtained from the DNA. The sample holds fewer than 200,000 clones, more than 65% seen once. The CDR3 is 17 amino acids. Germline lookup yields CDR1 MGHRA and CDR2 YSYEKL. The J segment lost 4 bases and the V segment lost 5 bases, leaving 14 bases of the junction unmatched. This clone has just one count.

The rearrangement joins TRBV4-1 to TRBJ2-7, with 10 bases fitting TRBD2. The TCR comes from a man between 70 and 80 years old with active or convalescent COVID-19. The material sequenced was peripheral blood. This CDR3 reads CASSSPRESGRAYEQYF. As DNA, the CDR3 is TGCGCCAGCAGCTCGCCCCGGGAGAGCGGGAGGGCATACGAGCAGTACTTC.